This note documents a single TCR beta chain sequence. Its antigen is unknown. One entry per CDR3 protein, called by TCRdb with MiXCR from the reads. The sample consists of around 360,000 distinct CDR3 sequences, approximately 30% of them appearing once. This entry is derived from a study of T cell repertoires in cytomegalovirus infection. V lost 2 bases, J lost 7 bases, and 11 bases stayed unmatched. Germline V CDR1 and CDR2: MNHEY, SMNVEV (reference sequence). The CDR3 has 17 residues. General observations from the study: Carriers of CMV plus the relevant HLA were identified by cumulative public TCR beta family frequency. CMV-specific TCR beta clonotypes restricted by HLA-C dominated the ex vivo response.

This chain joins TRBV27 and TRBJ2-2; 9 nucleotides line up with TRBD2. This TCR derives from a human donor in good health (CMV status not recorded). Some clones in this sample may be carry-over from other donors' samples. The material was cultured PBMCs, obtained from culture after CMV antigen stimulation. DNA of the CDR3: TGTGCCAGCAGTTTAATTCGCGGGAGGGCCGTAGGCGGGGAGCTGTTTTTT. Protein product: CASSLIRGRAVGGELFF.